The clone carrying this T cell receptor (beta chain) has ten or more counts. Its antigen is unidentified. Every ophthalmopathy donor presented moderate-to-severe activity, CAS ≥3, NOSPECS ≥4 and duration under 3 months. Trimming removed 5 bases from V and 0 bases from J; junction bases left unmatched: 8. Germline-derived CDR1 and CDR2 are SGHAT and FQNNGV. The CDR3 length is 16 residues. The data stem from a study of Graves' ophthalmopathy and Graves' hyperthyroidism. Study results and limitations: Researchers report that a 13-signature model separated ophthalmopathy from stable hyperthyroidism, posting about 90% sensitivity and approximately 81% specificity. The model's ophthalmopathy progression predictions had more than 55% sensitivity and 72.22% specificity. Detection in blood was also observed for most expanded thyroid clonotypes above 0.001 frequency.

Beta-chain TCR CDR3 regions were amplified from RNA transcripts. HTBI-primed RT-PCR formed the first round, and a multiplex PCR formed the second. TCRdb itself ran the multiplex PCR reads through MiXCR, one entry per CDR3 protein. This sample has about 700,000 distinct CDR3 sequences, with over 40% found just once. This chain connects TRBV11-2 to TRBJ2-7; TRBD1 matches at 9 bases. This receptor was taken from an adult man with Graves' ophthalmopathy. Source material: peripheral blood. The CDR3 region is CASSPHPGQGSYEQYF. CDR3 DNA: TGTGCCAGCAGCCCGCACCCGGGACAGGGCTCCTACGAGCAGTACTTC. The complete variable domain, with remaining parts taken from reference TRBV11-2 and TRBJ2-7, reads EAGVAQSPRYKIIEKRQSVAFWCNPISGHATLYWYQQILGQGPKLLIQFQNNGVVDDSQLPKDRFSAERLKGVDSTLKIQPAKLEDSAVYLCASSPHPGQGSYEQYFGPGTRLTVT.